This TCR beta chain originates from a study of T cells in Graves' hyperthyroidism and ophthalmopathy. The study's findings and limits: Ophthalmopathy prediction by the model preceded onset by a median approximately 6.9 months.

Concerning this clonotype itself: Its matching antigen is unknown.

Graves' hyperthyroidism showing no ophthalmopathy progression within 18 months was considered stable. The germline gives CDR1 LGHNT, CDR2 FRNRAP. The V end was cut by 3 bases, the J end by 1 base, with 19 bases between. CDR3 length: 18 amino acids. Amplification of TCR beta CDR3 regions used RNA as the template. The HTBI primer set served for first-round RT-PCR of the TCR CDR3. TCRdb re-called the multiplex PCR reads through MiXCR, storing one row per CDR3 protein. This sample has approximately 400,000 distinct CDR3 sequences; 14% to 15% occur once, and the top ten carry over 25%. This chain joins TRBV12-5 and TRBJ2-1; TRBD1 is a possible D gene (6 bases). The specimen was blood. The receptor's source is a woman aged 25 to 39 with Graves' hyperthyroidism. The CDR3 is CASGFTPALQGSYNEQFF. The CDR3 nucleotides are TGTGCTAGTGGTTTCACACCCGCTCTACAGGGTTCCTACAATGAGCAGTTCTTC.